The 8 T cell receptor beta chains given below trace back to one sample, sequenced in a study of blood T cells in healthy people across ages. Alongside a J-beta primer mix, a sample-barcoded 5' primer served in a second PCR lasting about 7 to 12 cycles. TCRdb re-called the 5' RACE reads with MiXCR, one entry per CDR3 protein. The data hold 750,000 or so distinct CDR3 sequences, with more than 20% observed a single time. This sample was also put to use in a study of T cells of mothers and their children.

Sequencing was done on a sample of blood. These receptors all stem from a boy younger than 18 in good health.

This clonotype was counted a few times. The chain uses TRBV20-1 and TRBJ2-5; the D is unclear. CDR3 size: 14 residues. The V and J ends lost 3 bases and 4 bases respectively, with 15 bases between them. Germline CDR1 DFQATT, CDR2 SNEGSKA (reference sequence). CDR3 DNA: TGCAGTGCTAGTACCGGACCAAATTTAGAGACCCAGTACTTC. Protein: CSASTGPNLETQYF.

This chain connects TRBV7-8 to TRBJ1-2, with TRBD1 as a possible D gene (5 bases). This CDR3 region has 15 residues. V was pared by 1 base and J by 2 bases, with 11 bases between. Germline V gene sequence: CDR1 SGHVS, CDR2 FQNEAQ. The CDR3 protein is CASSLVGQLNYGYTF. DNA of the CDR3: TGTGCCAGCAGCTTAGTCGGACAATTGAACTATGGCTACACCTTC.

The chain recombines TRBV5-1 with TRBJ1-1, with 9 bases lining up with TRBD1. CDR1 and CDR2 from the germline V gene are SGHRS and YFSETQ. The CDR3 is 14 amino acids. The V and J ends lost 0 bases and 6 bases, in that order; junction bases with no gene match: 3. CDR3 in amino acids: CASSLDRGPAEAFF. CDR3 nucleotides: TGCGCCAGCAGCTTGGACAGGGGGCCAGCTGAAGCTTTCTTT. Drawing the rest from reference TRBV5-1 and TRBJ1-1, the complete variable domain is KAGVTQTPRYLIKTRGQQVTLSCSPISGHRSVSWYQQTPGQGLQFLFEYFSETQRNKGNFPGRFSGRQFSNSRSEMNVSTLELGDSALYLCASSLDRGPAEAFFGQGTRLTVV.

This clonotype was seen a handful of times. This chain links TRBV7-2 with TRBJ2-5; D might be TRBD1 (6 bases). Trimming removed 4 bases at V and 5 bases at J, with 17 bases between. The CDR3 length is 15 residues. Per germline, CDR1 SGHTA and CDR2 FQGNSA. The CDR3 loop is CASSYPDSLGETQYF. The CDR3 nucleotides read TGTGCCAGCAGCTACCCGGACAGTTTAGGGGAGACCCAGTACTTC.

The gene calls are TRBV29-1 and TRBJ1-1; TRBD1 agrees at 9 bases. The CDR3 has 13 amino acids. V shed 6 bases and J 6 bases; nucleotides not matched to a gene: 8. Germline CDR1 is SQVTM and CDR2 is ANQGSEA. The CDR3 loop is CSVPGTGHAEAFF. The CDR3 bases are TGCAGCGTGCCCGGGACAGGGCACGCTGAAGCTTTCTTT.

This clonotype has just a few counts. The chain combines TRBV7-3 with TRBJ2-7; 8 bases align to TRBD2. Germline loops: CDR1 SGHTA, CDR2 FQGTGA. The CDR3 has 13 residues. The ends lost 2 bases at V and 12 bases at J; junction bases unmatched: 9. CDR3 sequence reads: CASSLELGTSRYF. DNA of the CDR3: TGTGCCAGCAGCTTAGAGTTGGGGACTAGTCGGTACTTC.

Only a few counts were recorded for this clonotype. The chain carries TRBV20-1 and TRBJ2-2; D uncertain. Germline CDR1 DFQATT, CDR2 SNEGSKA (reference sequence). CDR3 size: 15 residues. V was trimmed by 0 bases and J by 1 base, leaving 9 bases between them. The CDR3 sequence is CSARDNSWNTGELFF. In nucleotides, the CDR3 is TGCAGTGCTAGAGACAACAGCTGGAACACCGGGGAGCTGTTTTTT.

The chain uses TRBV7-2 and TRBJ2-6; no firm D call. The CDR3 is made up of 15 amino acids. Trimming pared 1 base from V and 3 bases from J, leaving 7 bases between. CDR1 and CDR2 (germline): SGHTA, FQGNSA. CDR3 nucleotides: TGTGCCAGCAGCTTAGAATCAGGTGGGGCCAACGTCCTGACTTTC. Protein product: CASSLESGGANVLTF. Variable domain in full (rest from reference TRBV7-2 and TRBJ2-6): GAGVSQSPSNKVTEKGKDVELRCDPISGHTALYWYRQSLGQGLEFLIYFQGNSAPDKSGLPSDRFSAERTGGSVSTLTIQRTQQEDSAVYLCASSLESGGANVLTFGAGSRLTVL.